This TCR beta chain derives from a study of T cells in Graves' hyperthyroidism and ophthalmopathy. Unmatched junction bases numbered 9, after V lost 8 bases and J lost 3 bases. CDR3 length: 14 residues. The sample holds a few counts of this clonotype. The CDR3 regions of TCR beta were amplified from RNA transcripts. HTBI primers were the set used in a first-round RT-PCR of the TCR CDR3. TCRdb reprocessed the multiplex PCR reads via MiXCR and lists one record per CDR3 protein. The sample records hundreds of thousands of distinct CDR3 sequences, about 20% being singletons. The chain has TRBV12-3 or TRBV12-4 and TRBJ2-5; 7 bases fit TRBD2. This TCR came from a man aged 25 to 40 with Graves' ophthalmopathy. Material: blood. The CDR3 loop is CASSALASKETQYF. The DNA for the CDR3 is TGTGCCAGCTCAGCACTAGCGAGTAAAGAGACCCAGTACTTC.